This entry lists 18 T cell receptor beta chains sequenced from one sample in a study of T cells after yellow fever vaccination. TCRdb reprocessed the 5' RACE reads via MiXCR and lists one record per CDR3 protein. The sample has about 220,000 distinct CDR3 sequences; less than 7.5% are singletons. This specimen consisted of CD4+ T cells sorted from PBMCs, obtained on the day of the yellow fever booster vaccination. Receptors originate from a man aged 30 to 39 who received the YFV17D yellow fever vaccine.

This clonotype has at least ten counts. Written as DNA, the CDR3 is TGTGCCTGGAGTGAACTAGCGGGATCCAATGAGCAGTTCTTC. Translated, it gives CAWSELAGSNEQFF. V usage is TRBV30 and J usage is TRBJ2-1, with TRBD2 matching 10 bases. The CDR3 length is 14 residues. CDR1 is GTSNPN and CDR2 is SVGIG in the germline V gene (reference sequence). With V trimmed by 1 base and J by 6 bases, 3 bases remained unmatched.

This clonotype showed up just a few times. The rearrangement joins TRBV12-3 or TRBV12-4 to TRBJ2-1; 10 bases match TRBD1. V trimming: 8 bases; J trimming: 3 bases; junction bases outside the gene matches: 7. There are 15 residues in the CDR3. The CDR3 loop reads CASSRTGGIYNEQFF. DNA of the CDR3: TGTGCCAGCTCAAGGACAGGGGGTATCTACAATGAGCAGTTCTTC.

As concerns this clonotype: A read error may produce the germline difference seen at one junction end. The chain employs TRBV18 and TRBJ2-3; D is unresolved. The V gene's germline CDR1 is KGHSH and CDR2 LQKENI. This CDR3 is built from 11 residues. The CDR3 DNA follows: TGTGTCAGCGCCAGCACAGATACGCAGTATTTT. This codes for CVSASTDTQYF.

In the case of this clonotype: Relative to the germline gene, one junction end is altered; a read error may explain this. The chain employs TRBV7-2 and TRBJ2-1; tentative D call: TRBD2 (5 bases). CDR1 and CDR2 from the germline V gene are SGHTA and FQGNSA. The CDR3 length is 12 residues. CDR3 sequence reads: CASSFGLARAIF. The CDR3 bases are TGTGCCAGCAGCTTTGGACTTGCCCGAGCGATCTTC.

This clonotype was found a few times. V is TRBV2 and J is TRBJ2-6; 9 bases are shared with TRBD2. This CDR3 has 17 residues. Germline V CDR1 and CDR2: SNHLY, FYNNEI. With 8 bases clipped from V and 6 bases from J, the junction kept 14 bases outside the gene matches. The CDR3 loop reads CASDSAGGSLEANVLTF. The CDR3 DNA reads as TGTGCCAGCGACTCAGCGGGAGGATCTCTGGAGGCCAACGTCCTGACTTTC. Looking up the rest from reference TRBV2 and TRBJ2-6 gives the full variable domain: EPEVTQTPSHQVTQMGQEVILRCVPISNHLYFYWYRQILGQKVEFLVSFYNNEISEKSEIFDDQFSVERPDGSNFTLKIRSTKLEDSAMYFCASDSAGGSLEANVLTFGAGSRLTVL.

This clonotype appeared a few times. V is TRBV5-1 and J is TRBJ2-3; D ambiguous. This CDR3 region has 14 residues. CDR1 and CDR2 from the germline V gene are SGHRS and YFSETQ. Trimming removed 0 bases at V and 3 bases at J, with 8 bases between. Here the CDR3 DNA reads TGCGCCAGCAGCTTGGAAGTTAGTACAGATACGCAGTATTTT. Translated: CASSLEVSTDTQYF.

This clonotype was counted at least ten times. This chain uses TRBV9 with TRBJ2-7, with 7 bases aligning to TRBD1. The CDR3 sequence is 15 residues long. Looked up from germline, CDR1 is SGDLS and CDR2 is YYNGEE. Trimming cost V 2 bases and J 1 base; bases outside gene matches: 6. CDR3 sequence reads: CASSVGTGQSYEQYF. The CDR3 coding sequence is TGTGCCAGCAGCGTGGGGACGGGACAGTCCTACGAGCAGTACTTC.

There are many counts of this clonotype. The V gene is TRBV5-4, the J gene TRBJ2-1, with D perhaps TRBD1 or TRBD2 (5 bases each). This CDR3 is 15 amino acids long. Germline V gene sequence: CDR1 SGHNT, CDR2 YYREEE (reference sequence). Trimming removed 2 bases at V and 1 base at J, with 10 bases between. CDR3 sequence (DNA): TGTGCCAGCAGCTTTGGGGGTGGTTCCTACAATGAGCAGTTCTTC. Amino acids: CASSFGGGSYNEQFF.

For the CDR3, the DNA is TGTGCCAGCTCACCAGTTCCAGGACAGCTGAACACTGAAGCTTTCTTT. Its protein is CASSPVPGQLNTEAFF. The chain is built from TRBV18 and TRBJ1-1; D is possibly TRBD1 (6 bases). CDR1 and CDR2 from the germline V gene are KGHSH and LQKENI. The CDR3 extends over 16 amino acids. V shed 2 bases and J shed 0 bases, with 13 bases lying between them. The full variable domain, completed using reference TRBV18 and TRBJ1-1, is NAGVMQNPRHLVRRRGQEARLRCSPMKGHSHVYWYRQLPEEGLKFMVYLQKENIIDESGMPKERFSAEFPKEGPSILRIQQVVRGDSAAYFCASSPVPGQLNTEAFFGQGTRLTVV.

Ten or more counts support this clonotype. This chain connects TRBV7-2 to TRBJ2-3; possible D gene TRBD2, 5 bases. This CDR3 is built from 15 residues. V gave up 2 bases and J gave up 5 bases, with 14 bases separating them. Germline CDR1 SGHTA, CDR2 FQGNSA. DNA of the CDR3: TGTGCCAGCAGCTTAAGGGCGGGTCCTCAAGATACGCAGTATTTT. Translated: CASSLRAGPQDTQYF.

Many counts were recorded for this clonotype. V usage is TRBV24-1 and J usage is TRBJ2-2; D possibly corresponds to TRBD2 (5 bases). V was pared by 1 base and J by 6 bases, with 11 bases between. In germline, CDR1 is KGHDR, CDR2 SFDVKD. The CDR3 covers 15 residues. The chain's CDR3 is CATSDFPGESGELFF. CDR3 sequence (DNA): TGTGCCACCAGTGATTTCCCCGGGGAATCCGGGGAGCTGTTTTTT.

This clonotype was counted between two and nine times. This chain joins TRBV7-8 and TRBJ2-7; D gene uncertain. The germline V gene encodes CDR1 SGHVS and CDR2 FQNEAQ. The CDR3 spans 11 residues. Trimming took 5 bases from V and 7 from J, leaving 9 bases between them. The CDR3 loop reads CASSQHEEQYF. The CDR3, as DNA: TGTGCCAGCAGCCAGCATGAGGAGCAGTACTTC.

This clonotype showed up many times. The chain has TRBV5-1 and TRBJ2-7, with D possibly being TRBD2 (6 bases). The CDR3 contains 13 residues. V dropped 2 bases and J dropped 2 bases, with 8 bases sitting between them. Germline loops: CDR1 SGHRS, CDR2 YFSETQ. CDR3 sequence reads: CASSFGGAYEQYF. The CDR3 nucleotides are TGCGCCAGCAGCTTCGGAGGGGCCTACGAGCAGTACTTC.

This clonotype was recorded at least ten times. V is TRBV20-1 and J is TRBJ2-1, with 8 bases matching TRBD2. V dropped 1 base and J dropped 9; count of bases not matched to a gene: 5. CDR1 DFQATT and CDR2 SNEGSKA come from the germline V gene (reference sequence). This CDR3 contains 13 residues. CDR3 region: CSARGASGLEQFF. CDR3 DNA: TGCAGTGCTAGAGGAGCTAGCGGGCTTGAGCAGTTCTTC.

Many counts were recorded for this clonotype. The rearrangement uses TRBV20-1 and TRBJ1-6; 8 positions agree with TRBD1. Per germline, CDR1 DFQATT and CDR2 SNEGSKA (reference sequence). J gave up 8 bases and V 5 bases, and 8 bases lay outside the gene matches. The CDR3 is made up of 14 amino acids. As DNA, the CDR3 is TGCAGTGCTCCGCAGGGGACAGGAGATTCACCCCTCCACTTT. It yields the protein CSAPQGTGDSPLHF.

The J gene is TRBJ2-7, the V gene TRBV10-3; D unresolved. The V and J ends lost 6 bases and 2 bases respectively, with 8 bases between them. The CDR3 loop spans 12 amino acids. Germline V gene lookup returns CDR1 ENHRY and CDR2 SYGVKD. CDR3 loop: CAIRAETYEQYF. In nucleotides, the CDR3 is TGTGCCATCAGGGCCGAAACCTACGAGCAGTACTTC.

This clonotype was seen more than once but under ten times. This chain links TRBV18 with TRBJ2-1; D possibly corresponds to TRBD1 (8 bases). The CDR3 extends over 17 amino acids. The germline V gene has CDR1 KGHSH and CDR2 LQKENI. V gave up 4 bases and J gave up 0 bases, with 16 bases separating them. The CDR3 sequence is CASSQTGGGSSYNEQFF. For the CDR3, the DNA is TGTGCCAGCTCACAAACAGGGGGGGGAAGCTCCTACAATGAGCAGTTCTTC. Full variable domain (remainder filled in from reference TRBV18 and TRBJ2-1): NAGVMQNPRHLVRRRGQEARLRCSPMKGHSHVYWYRQLPEEGLKFMVYLQKENIIDESGMPKERFSAEFPKEGPSILRIQQVVRGDSAAYFCASSQTGGGSSYNEQFFGPGTRLTVL.

This chain uses TRBV11-2 with TRBJ2-7, with TRBD2 as a possible D gene (6 bases). The CDR3 is made up of 15 amino acids. Germline CDR1 reads SGHAT; CDR2 reads FQNNGV. Trimming shortened V by 1 base and J by 1 base, and 11 bases separated the two germline ends. Here the CDR3 reads CASSLGIAVSYEQYF. Written as DNA, the CDR3 is TGTGCCAGCAGCTTAGGAATAGCGGTGTCCTACGAGCAGTACTTC.